Sequencing of this T cell receptor beta chain was carried out in a study of shared T cell receptors in the human thymus. TCRdb keeps only in-frame clones here, not all; method: immunoSEQ multiplex PCR. The sample has about 380,000 clones, roughly 94% seen once. The ends were cut back, 4 bases at V and 3 bases at J, with 9 bases in the middle. The CDR3 has 13 amino acids. The germline gives CDR1 SNHLY, CDR2 FYNNEI. The V and J genes are TRBV2 and TRBJ1-2; perhaps TRBD1 as D (5 bases). Sequenced input: thymocytes. This clonotype was sampled from a human donor. Here the CDR3 DNA reads TGTGCCAGCAGTGCCGACAGTGACTATGGCTACACCTTC. The encoded protein is CASSADSDYGYTF.